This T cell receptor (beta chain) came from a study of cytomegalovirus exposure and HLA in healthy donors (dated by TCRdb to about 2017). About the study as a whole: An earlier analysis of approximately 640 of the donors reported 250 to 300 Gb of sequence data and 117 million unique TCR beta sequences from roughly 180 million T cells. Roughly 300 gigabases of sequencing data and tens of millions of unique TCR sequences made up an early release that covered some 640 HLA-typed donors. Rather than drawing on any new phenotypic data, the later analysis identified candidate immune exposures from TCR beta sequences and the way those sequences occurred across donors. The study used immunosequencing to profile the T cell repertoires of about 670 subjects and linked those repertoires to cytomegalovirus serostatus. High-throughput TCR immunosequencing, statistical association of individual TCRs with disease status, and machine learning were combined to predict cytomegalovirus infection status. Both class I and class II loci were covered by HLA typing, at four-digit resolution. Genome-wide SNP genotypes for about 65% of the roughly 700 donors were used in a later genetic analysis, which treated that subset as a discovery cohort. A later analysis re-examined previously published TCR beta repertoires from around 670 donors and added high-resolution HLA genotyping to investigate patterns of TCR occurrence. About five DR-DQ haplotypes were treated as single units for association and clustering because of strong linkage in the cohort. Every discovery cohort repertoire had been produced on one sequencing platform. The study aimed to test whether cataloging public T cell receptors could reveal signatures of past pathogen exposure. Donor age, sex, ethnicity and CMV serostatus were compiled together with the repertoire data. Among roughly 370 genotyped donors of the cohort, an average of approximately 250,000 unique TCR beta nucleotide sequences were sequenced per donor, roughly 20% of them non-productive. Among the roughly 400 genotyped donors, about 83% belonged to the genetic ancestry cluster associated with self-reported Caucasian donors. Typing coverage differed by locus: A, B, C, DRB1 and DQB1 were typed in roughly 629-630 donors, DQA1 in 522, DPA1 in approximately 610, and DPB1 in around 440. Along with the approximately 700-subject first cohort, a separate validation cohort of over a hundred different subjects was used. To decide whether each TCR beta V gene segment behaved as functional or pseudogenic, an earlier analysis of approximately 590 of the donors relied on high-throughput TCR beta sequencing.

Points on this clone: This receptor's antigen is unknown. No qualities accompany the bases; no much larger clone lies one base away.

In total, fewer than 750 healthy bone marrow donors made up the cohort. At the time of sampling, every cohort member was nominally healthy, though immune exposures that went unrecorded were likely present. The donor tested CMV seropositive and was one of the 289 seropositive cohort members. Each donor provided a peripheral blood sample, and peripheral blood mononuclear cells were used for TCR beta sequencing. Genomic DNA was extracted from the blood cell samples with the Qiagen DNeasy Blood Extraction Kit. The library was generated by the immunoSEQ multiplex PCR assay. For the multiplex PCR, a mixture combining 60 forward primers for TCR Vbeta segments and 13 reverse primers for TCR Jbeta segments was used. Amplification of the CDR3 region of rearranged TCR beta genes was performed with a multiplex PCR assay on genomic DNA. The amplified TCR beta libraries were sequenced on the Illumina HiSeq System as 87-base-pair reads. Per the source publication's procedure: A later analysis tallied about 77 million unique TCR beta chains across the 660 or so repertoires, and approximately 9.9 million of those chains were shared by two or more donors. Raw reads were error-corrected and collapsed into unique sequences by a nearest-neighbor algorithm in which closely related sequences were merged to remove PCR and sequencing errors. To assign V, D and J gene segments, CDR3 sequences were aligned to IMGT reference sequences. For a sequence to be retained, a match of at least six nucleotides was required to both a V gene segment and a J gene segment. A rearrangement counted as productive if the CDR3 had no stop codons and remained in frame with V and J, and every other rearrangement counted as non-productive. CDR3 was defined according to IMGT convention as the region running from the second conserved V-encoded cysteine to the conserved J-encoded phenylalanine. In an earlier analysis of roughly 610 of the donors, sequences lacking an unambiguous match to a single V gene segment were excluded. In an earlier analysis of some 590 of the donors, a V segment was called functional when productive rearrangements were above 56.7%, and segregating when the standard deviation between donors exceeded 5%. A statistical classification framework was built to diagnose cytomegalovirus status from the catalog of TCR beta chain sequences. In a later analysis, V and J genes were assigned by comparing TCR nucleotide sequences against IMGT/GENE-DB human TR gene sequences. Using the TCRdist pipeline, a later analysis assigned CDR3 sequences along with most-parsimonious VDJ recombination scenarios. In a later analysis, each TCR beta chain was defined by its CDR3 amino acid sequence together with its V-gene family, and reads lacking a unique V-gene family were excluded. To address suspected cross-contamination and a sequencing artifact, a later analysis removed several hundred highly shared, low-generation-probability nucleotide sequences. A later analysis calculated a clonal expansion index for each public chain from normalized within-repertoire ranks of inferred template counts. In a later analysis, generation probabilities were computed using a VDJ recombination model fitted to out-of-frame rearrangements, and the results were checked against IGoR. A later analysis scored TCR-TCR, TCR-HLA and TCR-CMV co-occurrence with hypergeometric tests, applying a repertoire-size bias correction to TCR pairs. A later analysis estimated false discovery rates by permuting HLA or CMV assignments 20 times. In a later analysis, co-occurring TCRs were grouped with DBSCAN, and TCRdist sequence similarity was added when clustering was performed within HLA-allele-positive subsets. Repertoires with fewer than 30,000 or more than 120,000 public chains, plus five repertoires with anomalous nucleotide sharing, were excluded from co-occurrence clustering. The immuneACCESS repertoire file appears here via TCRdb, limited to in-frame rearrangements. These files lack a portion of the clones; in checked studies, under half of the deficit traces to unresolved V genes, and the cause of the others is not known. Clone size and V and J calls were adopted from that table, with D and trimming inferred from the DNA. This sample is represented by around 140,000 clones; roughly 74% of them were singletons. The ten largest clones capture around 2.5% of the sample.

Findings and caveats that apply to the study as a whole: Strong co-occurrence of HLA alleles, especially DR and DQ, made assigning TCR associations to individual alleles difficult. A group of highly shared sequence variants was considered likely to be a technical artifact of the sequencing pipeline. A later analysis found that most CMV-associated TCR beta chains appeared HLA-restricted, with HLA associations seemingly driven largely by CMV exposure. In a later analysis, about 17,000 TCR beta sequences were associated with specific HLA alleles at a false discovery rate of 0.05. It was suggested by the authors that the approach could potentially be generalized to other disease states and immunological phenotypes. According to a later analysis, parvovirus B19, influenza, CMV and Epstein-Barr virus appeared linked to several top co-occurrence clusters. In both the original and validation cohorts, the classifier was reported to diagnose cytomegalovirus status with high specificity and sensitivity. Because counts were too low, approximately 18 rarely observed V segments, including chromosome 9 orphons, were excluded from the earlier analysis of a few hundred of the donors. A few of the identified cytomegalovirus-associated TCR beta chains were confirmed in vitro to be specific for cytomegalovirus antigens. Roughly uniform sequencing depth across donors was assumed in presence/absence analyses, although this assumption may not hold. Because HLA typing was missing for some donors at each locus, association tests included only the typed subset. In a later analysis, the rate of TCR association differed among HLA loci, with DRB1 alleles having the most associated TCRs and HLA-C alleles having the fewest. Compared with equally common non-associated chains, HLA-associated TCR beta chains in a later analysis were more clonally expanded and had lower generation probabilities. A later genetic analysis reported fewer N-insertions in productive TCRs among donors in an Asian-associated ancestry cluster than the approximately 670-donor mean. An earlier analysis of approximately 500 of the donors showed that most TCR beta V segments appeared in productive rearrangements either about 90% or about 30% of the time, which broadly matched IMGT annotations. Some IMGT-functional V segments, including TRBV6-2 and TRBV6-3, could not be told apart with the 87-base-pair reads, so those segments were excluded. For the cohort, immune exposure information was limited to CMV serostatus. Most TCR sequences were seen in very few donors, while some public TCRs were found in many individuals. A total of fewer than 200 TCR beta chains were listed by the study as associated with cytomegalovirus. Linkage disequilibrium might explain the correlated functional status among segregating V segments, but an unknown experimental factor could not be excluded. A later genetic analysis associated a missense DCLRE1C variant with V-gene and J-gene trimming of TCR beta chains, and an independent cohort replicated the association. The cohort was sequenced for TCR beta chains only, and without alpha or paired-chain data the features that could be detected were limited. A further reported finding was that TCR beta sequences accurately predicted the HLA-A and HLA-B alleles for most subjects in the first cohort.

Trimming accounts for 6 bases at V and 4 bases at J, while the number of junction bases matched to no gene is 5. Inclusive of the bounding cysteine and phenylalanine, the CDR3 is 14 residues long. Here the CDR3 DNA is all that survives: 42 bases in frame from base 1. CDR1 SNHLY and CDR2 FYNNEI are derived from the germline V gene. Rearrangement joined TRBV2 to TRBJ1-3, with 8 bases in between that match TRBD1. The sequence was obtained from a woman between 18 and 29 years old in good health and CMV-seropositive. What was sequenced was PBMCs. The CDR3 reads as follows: CASRNSGGGNTIYF. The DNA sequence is TGTGCCAGCAGGAACTCAGGGGGCGGAAACACCATATATTTT.